The clone carrying this TCR beta chain was counted only a few times. The antigen remains unidentified. V was pared by 4 bases and J by 7 bases, with 22 bases between. CDR1 and CDR2 (germline): MNHNS, SASEGT. This CDR3 contains 16 residues. The data originate from a study of T cells after yellow fever vaccination. General study results and limits: Re-detected after boosting: most primary clones, around 97% of CD4 and 80% to 90% of CD8. Peaking on day 5 versus 15, the secondary response was faster but weaker.

Making TCR cDNA involved 5'RACE template switching, which added UMIs and a universal primer site. TCRdb ran MiXCR on the 5' RACE reads and lists one entry per CDR3 protein. The sample has some 340,000 distinct CDR3 sequences, roughly 4.3% seen once; the top ten hold 20% to 25%. This clonotype was sampled from a man between 18 and 29 years old who received the YFV17D yellow fever vaccine. The chain combines TRBV6-1 with TRBJ1-1, with D tentatively TRBD1 (5 bases). The specimen was PBMCs, collected 5 days after the yellow fever booster vaccination. The DNA of the CDR3 is TGTGCCAGCAGTGGGACGGGGGGTTTCTATAAGATTGAAGCTTTCTTT. Amino acid sequence: CASSGTGGFYKIEAFF.